This T cell receptor (beta chain) was identified in a study of response to subunit inactivated influenza vaccine. In its sample, this clonotype was seen a few times. TCRdb processed the RT-PCR reads anew with MiXCR; each CDR3 protein has one entry. The sample has roughly 650,000 distinct CDR3 sequences, more than 15% seen once. The sequences come from PBMCs from blood, collected roughly 13 days after vaccination. The receptor was isolated from a man in his fifties or sixties who received an inactivated influenza vaccine.

In DNA form, the CDR3 reads TGTGCCAGCAGCCAAGTATCATTCCGGGTGAGCTCCTACAATGAGCAGTTCTTC. Translating it yields CASSQVSFRVSSYNEQFF. The V call is TRBV14, the J call TRBJ2-1; no reliable D call. Germline CDR1 is SGHDN and CDR2 is FVKESK. The V end lost 1 base, the J end lost 0 bases, and 16 bases lay between the germline ends. This CDR3 comprises 18 residues.